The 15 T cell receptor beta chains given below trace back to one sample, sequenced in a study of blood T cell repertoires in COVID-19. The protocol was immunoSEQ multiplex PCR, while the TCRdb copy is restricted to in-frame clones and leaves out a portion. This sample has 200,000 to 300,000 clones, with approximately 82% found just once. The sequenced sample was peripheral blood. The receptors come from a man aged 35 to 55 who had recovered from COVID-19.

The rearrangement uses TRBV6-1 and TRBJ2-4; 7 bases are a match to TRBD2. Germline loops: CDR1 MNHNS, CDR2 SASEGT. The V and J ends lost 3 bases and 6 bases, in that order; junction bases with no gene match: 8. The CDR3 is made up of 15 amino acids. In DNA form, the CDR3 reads TGTGCCAGCAGTGACCCACCGCGGGGGTTAAACATTCAGTACTTC. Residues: CASSDPPRGLNIQYF.

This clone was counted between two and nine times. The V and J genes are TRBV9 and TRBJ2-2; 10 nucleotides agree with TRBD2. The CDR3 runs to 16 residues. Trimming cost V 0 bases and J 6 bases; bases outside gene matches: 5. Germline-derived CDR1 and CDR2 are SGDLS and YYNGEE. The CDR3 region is CASSVAGLAVAGELFF. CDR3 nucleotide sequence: TGTGCCAGCAGCGTAGCCGGACTAGCGGTAGCCGGGGAGCTGTTTTTT.

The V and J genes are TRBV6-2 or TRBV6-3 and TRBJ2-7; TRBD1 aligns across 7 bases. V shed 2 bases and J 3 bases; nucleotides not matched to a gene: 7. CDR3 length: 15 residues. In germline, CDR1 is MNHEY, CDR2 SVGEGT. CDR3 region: CASSYDQGQFYEQYF. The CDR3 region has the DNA TGTGCCAGCAGTTACGACCAGGGACAGTTCTACGAGCAGTACTTC.

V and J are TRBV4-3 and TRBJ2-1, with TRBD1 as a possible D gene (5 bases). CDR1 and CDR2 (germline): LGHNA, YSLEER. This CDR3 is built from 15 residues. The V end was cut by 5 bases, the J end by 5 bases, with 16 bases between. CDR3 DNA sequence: TGCGCCAGCAGCGGGGCAGTCTCAAGGAACAATGAGCAGTTCTTC. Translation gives CASSGAVSRNNEQFF.

The CDR3 sequence is CASSSLAGGLDTEAFF. CDR3 sequence (DNA): TGTGCCAGCAGCTCCCTCGCAGGGGGCTTGGACACTGAAGCTTTCTTT. The chain carries TRBV21-1 and TRBJ1-1; whether TRBD1, the table's D call, matches the DNA was not checked. TRBV21-1 constitutes a pseudogene. The CDR3 covers 16 residues.

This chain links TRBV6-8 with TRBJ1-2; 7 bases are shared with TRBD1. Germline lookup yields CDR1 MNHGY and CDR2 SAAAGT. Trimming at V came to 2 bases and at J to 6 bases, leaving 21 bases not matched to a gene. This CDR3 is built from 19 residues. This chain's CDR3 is CASSYPARQGRAVVNGYTF. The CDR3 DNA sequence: TGTGCCAGCAGTTACCCCGCCCGACAGGGCCGAGCCGTGGTAAATGGCTACACCTTC.

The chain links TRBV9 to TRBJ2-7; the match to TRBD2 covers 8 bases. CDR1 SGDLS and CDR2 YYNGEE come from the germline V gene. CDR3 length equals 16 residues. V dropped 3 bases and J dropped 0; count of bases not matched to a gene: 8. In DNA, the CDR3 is TGTGCCAGCAGCGGAGTAGCGGGGCCGAGCTCCTACGAGCAGTACTTC. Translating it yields CASSGVAGPSSYEQYF.

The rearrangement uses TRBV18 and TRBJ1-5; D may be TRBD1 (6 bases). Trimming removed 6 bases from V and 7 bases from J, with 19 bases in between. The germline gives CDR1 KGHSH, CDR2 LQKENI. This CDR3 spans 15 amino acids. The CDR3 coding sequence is TGTGCCAGCTCGGGCCTAGGGGGGGCGCGCCAGCCCCAGCATTTT. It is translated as CASSGLGGARQPQHF.

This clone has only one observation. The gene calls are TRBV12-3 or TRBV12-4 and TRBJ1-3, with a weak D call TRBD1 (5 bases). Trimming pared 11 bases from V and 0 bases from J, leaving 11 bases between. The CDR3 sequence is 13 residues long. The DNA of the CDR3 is TGTGCCGTAGGACATTACTCTGGAAACACCATATATTTT. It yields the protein CAVGHYSGNTIYF.

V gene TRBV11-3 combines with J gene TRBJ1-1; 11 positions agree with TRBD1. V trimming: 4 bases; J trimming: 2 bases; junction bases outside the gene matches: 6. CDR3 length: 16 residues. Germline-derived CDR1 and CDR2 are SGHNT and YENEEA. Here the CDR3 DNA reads TGTGCCAGCAGCTCGGGAGGACAGGGGGCAAACACTGAAGCTTTCTTT. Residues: CASSSGGQGANTEAFF.

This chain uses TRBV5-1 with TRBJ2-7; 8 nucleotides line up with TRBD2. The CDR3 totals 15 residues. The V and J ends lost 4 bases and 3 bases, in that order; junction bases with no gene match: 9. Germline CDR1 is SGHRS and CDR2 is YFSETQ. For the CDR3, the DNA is TGCGCCAGCAGCCCTACTAGCGGCCTTAGCTACGAGCAGTACTTC. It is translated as CASSPTSGLSYEQYF.

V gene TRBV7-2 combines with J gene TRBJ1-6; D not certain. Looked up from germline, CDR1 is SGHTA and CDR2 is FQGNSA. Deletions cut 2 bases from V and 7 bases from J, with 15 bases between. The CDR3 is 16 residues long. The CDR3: CASSLIAASGNSPLHF. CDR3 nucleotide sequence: TGTGCCAGCAGCTTAATCGCGGCGTCGGGGAATTCACCCCTCCACTTT.

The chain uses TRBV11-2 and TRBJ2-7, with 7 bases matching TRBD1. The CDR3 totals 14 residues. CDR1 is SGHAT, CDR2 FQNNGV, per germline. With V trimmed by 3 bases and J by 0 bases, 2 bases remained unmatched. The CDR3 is CASSFTGVSYEQYF. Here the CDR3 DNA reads TGTGCCAGCAGCTTCACAGGGGTCTCCTACGAGCAGTACTTC.

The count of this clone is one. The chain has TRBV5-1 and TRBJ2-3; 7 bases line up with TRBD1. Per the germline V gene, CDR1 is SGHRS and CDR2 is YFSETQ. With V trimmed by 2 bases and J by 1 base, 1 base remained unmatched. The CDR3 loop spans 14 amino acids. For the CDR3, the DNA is TGCGCCAGCAGCTTCGGGACAGGCACAGATACGCAGTATTTT. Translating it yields CASSFGTGTDTQYF.

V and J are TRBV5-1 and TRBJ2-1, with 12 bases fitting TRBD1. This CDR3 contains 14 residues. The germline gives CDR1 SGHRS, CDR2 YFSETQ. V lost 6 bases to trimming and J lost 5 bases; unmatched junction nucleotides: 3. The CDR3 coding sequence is TGCGCCAGCACCCGGGACAGGGGGCACAATGAGCAGTTCTTC. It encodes CASTRDRGHNEQFF.